Below are 23 T cell receptor beta chains sequenced from a single sample in a study of CD8 T cells in ankylosing spondylitis. Study conclusions and caveats: One TCR beta motif, made up of 7 or 8 highly homologous variants, appeared characteristic of ankylosing spondylitis blood.

No cognate antigen is known for these TCRs. TCRdb re-analysed the 5' RACE reads in MiXCR, keeping a single row per CDR3 protein. The sample has around 770,000 distinct CDR3 sequences; 15% to 20% are singletons. Material for sequencing was blood, either unsorted or a sorted T cell fraction (not recorded which). The receptors were sampled from a male donor with ankylosing spondylitis.

This clonotype was counted between two and nine times. This chain links TRBV24-1 with TRBJ1-2; D unclear. The V gene lost 3 bases and the J gene lost 5 bases, with 6 bases spanning the gap. Germline loops: CDR1 KGHDR, CDR2 SFDVKD. This CDR3 contains 12 residues. The CDR3 nucleotides are TGTGCCACCAGTGATCTGAATTATGGCTACACCTTC. It is translated as CATSDLNYGYTF.

In this sample, this clonotype turned up a few times. CDR3 sequence (DNA): TGTGCCAGCAGCCAAGATTTCCTAGCGGGGGGCGGAAATGAGCAGTTCTTC. It is translated as CASSQDFLAGGGNEQFF. The gene calls are TRBV3-1 and TRBJ2-1; 11 nucleotides line up with TRBD2. Germline V lookup: CDR1 LGHDT, CDR2 YNNKEL (reference sequence). The CDR3 contains 17 residues. V trimming: 0 bases; J trimming: 7 bases; junction bases outside the gene matches: 8.

In this sample, this clonotype turned up many times. This rearrangement joins TRBV25-1 to TRBJ1-3; a weak D match, TRBD1 (5 bases). The CDR3 is 15 residues long. V was clipped by 2 bases and J by 0 bases, with 8 bases between them. Germline lookup yields CDR1 MGHDK and CDR2 SYGVNS. CDR3 coding DNA: TGTGCCAGCAGTGAAGGAACAGGCTCTGGAAACACCATATATTTT. Translated, it gives CASSEGTGSGNTIYF.

This clonotype showed up just a few times. V gene TRBV20-1 combines with J gene TRBJ2-3; D is uncertain. The V end lost 2 bases, the J end lost 6 bases, and 18 bases lay between the germline ends. CDR1 and CDR2 (germline): DFQATT, SNEGSKA (reference sequence). This CDR3 is built from 15 residues. DNA for the CDR3: TGCAGTGCTAGATCGTCAGTCCCTAGTCGGGATACGCAGTATTTT. Protein product: CSARSSVPSRDTQYF.

As DNA, the CDR3 is TGCAGTGCTACACGGGGCTCCAGCCTTAATCAGCCCCAGCATTTT. Residues: CSATRGSSLNQPQHF. The chain combines TRBV20-1 with TRBJ1-5; D perhaps matches TRBD1 (5 bases). The V gene's germline CDR1 is DFQATT and CDR2 SNEGSKA (reference sequence). V lost 4 bases and J 4 bases, leaving 17 bases between the germline ends. This CDR3 is 15 amino acids long.

This clonotype was found a few times. The chain recombines TRBV20-1 with TRBJ2-4; D remains ambiguous. The ends were cut back, 3 bases at V and 0 bases at J, with 9 bases in the middle. Germline V gene data show CDR1 as DFQATT and CDR2 as SNEGSKA (reference sequence). This CDR3 contains 14 residues. The chain's CDR3 is CSASGQLAKNIQYF. The CDR3 nucleotides read TGCAGTGCTAGTGGGCAGCTAGCCAAAAACATTCAGTACTTC.

This clonotype was found a few times. The CDR3 here is CASSWGTGWAETQYF. In DNA form, the CDR3 reads TGTGCCAGCAGCTGGGGGACAGGGTGGGCAGAGACCCAGTACTTC. V is TRBV7-2 and J is TRBJ2-5; 9 bases map to TRBD1. After removal of 4 bases from V and 4 bases from J, the junction contained 7 bases not matched to a gene. The CDR3 consists of 15 residues. Germline-derived CDR1 and CDR2 are SGHTA and FQGNSA.

This clonotype was observed a few times. The chain uses TRBV3-1 and TRBJ2-3; D gene unclear. Germline values: CDR1 LGHDT, CDR2 YNNKEL (reference sequence). The CDR3 totals 13 residues. V was trimmed by 2 bases and J by 5 bases, leaving 8 bases between them. The CDR3: CASSQTVKDTQYF. DNA of the CDR3: TGTGCCAGCAGCCAAACAGTTAAAGATACGCAGTATTTT.

The chain has TRBV5-5 and TRBJ2-7, with D possibly matching TRBD1 (5 bases). The length of the CDR3 is 15 residues. V lost 2 bases to trimming and J lost 4 bases, with 16 bases between them. CDR1 and CDR2 (germline): SGHKS, YYEKEE (reference sequence). In nucleotides, the CDR3 is TGTGCCAGCAGCTTCGTCAGGGTGGCCAAGTACGAGCAGTACTTC. Its protein product is CASSFVRVAKYEQYF.

The chain has TRBV6-1 and TRBJ2-7, with D maybe TRBD1 (5 bases). The CDR3 length is 14 residues. Germline V gene sequence: CDR1 MNHNS, CDR2 SASEGT. V was trimmed by 5 bases and J by 1 base, leaving 12 bases between them. CDR3 sequence: CASSPRAGSYEQYF. The CDR3 DNA sequence: TGTGCCAGCAGTCCCCGGGCAGGGTCCTACGAGCAGTACTTC.

This clonotype has more than one count but fewer than ten. The chain has TRBV5-1 and TRBJ1-2, with 9 positions matching TRBD1. The V segment lost 6 bases and the J segment 2 bases; nucleotides outside the gene matches: 5. Germline loops: CDR1 SGHRS, CDR2 YFSETQ. The CDR3 loop spans 14 amino acids. CDR3 DNA: TGCGCCAGCACCGCCGGACAGGGGAACTATGGCTACACCTTC. Translation gives CASTAGQGNYGYTF.

The genes are TRBV6-2 or TRBV6-3 and TRBJ2-7; D gene unclear. Trimming stripped 0 bases from V and 2 bases from J, with 11 bases between. The germline V gene encodes CDR1 MNHEY and CDR2 SVGEGT. CDR3 length equals 15 residues. DNA for the CDR3: TGTGCCAGCAGTTACTCTGCCGGGCGAACCTACGAGCAGTACTTC. Its translation: CASSYSAGRTYEQYF.

The chain combines TRBV9 with TRBJ2-5; tentative D call: TRBD2 (6 bases). The germline V and J ends were trimmed by 0 bases and 5 bases, with 11 bases remaining between them. This CDR3 is 14 amino acids long. CDR1 is SGDLS, CDR2 YYNGEE, per germline. The CDR3 sequence: CASSVGVGRETQYF. CDR3 nucleotides: TGTGCCAGCAGCGTAGGTGTGGGGAGGGAGACCCAGTACTTC.

The chain couples TRBV5-1 to TRBJ1-5; D call uncertain. V lost 4 bases, J lost 1 base, and 12 bases lay in between. The V gene's germline CDR1 is SGHRS and CDR2 YFSETQ. The CDR3 is 15 residues long. The CDR3 region has the DNA TGCGCCAGCAGCCGAGGGTCAGACAGCAATCAGCCCCAGCATTTT. This translates into CASSRGSDSNQPQHF.

This rearrangement joins TRBV20-1 to TRBJ1-1; 8 positions match TRBD1. V lost 8 bases to trimming and J lost 0 bases; unmatched junction nucleotides: 14. The CDR3 length is 16 residues. CDR1 and CDR2 (germline): DFQATT, SNEGSKA (reference sequence). The CDR3 sequence is CSIQGASLFLNTEAFF. The CDR3 region has the DNA TGCAGTATCCAGGGGGCGAGTCTTTTCCTGAACACTGAAGCTTTCTTT.

The chain uses TRBV12-3 or TRBV12-4 and TRBJ1-6; tentative D call: TRBD1 (6 bases). Between the trimmed V and J ends, which lost 1 base and 1 base, there was a span of 14 bases. The CDR3 is 18 amino acids. The CDR3 nucleotides are TGTGCCAGCAGTTTAGACCCCACAGGGCTATCCTATAATTCACCCCTCCACTTT. This sequence encodes CASSLDPTGLSYNSPLHF.

In its sample, this clonotype was seen many times. This chain connects TRBV7-2 to TRBJ1-1; the D is unclear. Germline V lookup: CDR1 SGHTA, CDR2 FQGNSA. This CDR3 comprises 15 residues. The V gene lost 6 bases and the J gene lost 1 base, with 15 bases spanning the gap. The CDR3 DNA reads TGTGCCAGCAGGCCCCCGGGCCGACAGAACACTGAAGCTTTCTTT. Its protein is CASRPPGRQNTEAFF.

In this sample, this clonotype turned up many times. The V and J genes are TRBV10-3 and TRBJ2-7; D uncertain. Trimming took 1 base from V and 5 from J, leaving 3 bases between them. This CDR3 is 11 amino acids long. CDR1 is ENHRY and CDR2 is SYGVKD in the germline V gene. The CDR3 DNA follows: TGTGCCATCAGTGAGTTCAACGAGCAGTACTTC. Residues: CAISEFNEQYF.

The V call is TRBV7-9, the J call TRBJ2-7; D not certain. Trimming left V 0 bases short and J 6 bases short, with 15 bases between. Germline CDR1 and CDR2: SEHNR and FQNEAQ (reference sequence). The CDR3 sequence is 15 residues long. CDR3 sequence: CASSLASSGVREQYF. The CDR3 DNA sequence: TGTGCCAGCAGCTTAGCGTCGTCAGGCGTACGCGAGCAGTACTTC.

This clonotype was seen at least ten times. This chain links TRBV7-6 with TRBJ1-4; maybe TRBD1 (5 bases). The CDR3 spans 14 residues. Germline lookup yields CDR1 SGHVS and CDR2 FNYEAQ. The V and J ends lost 1 base and 4 bases respectively, with 7 bases between them. The CDR3 reads CASSLEGHNEKLFF. DNA of the CDR3: TGTGCCAGCAGCTTAGAGGGGCATAATGAAAAACTGTTTTTT.

The chain is built from TRBV12-3 or TRBV12-4 and TRBJ1-4; D is unclear. The CDR3 is 15 residues long. Trimming shortened V by 8 bases and J by 4 bases, and 17 bases separated the two germline ends. CDR3 sequence: CASSTLAEYNEKLFF. CDR3 in DNA: TGTGCCAGCTCCACCCTTGCGGAGTATAATGAAAAACTGTTTTTT.

This chain joins TRBV7-6 and TRBJ2-2, with 9 bases lining up with TRBD2. Germline CDR1 reads SGHVS; CDR2 reads FNYEAQ. The CDR3 is 16 amino acids. Unmatched junction bases numbered 7, after V lost 2 bases and J lost 6 bases. CDR3 in amino acids: CASSLTGTSWAGELFF. The CDR3 DNA is TGTGCCAGCAGCTTAACCGGGACTAGCTGGGCCGGGGAGCTGTTTTTT.

This clonotype came up a few times. This rearrangement joins TRBV6-5 to TRBJ2-7; no firm D call. Trimming cost V 0 bases and J 1 base, with 7 bases left between them. The germline gives CDR1 MNHEY, CDR2 SVGAGI. The CDR3 covers 14 residues. The CDR3 region is CASSYSIGSYEQYF. In nucleotides, the CDR3 is TGTGCCAGCAGTTACTCGATAGGATCCTACGAGCAGTACTTC.